The source of this TCR beta chain is a study of T cell clonality in common variable immunodeficiency. This clone occurred many times. Its antigen is as yet unknown. Sequencing ends 3 residues short of the CDR3 end; the germline J gene provides the rest. Whole-study results and caveats: Compared with healthy controls, CVID subjects showed increased TCRbeta clonality, mostly in about a third.

The CDR3 runs 14 residues. Trimming took off 4 bases at V and 5 bases at J, with 15 bases between the two ends. Germline CDR1 is MRHNA and CDR2 is SNTAGT. CVID and control samples used equivalent genomic DNA input. Libraries were prepared by immunoSEQ multiplex PCR; TCRdb keeps only in-frame clonotypes and omits some of them. The sample gives about 42,000 clones, none seen only once, and the top ten clones hold more than 1.2%. The specimen sequenced was peripheral blood mononuclear cells. This chain connects TRBV6-4 to TRBJ2-7, with D perhaps matching TRBD1 (5 bases). The receptor's source is a person aged 18 to 70 in good health. The sequenced part of the CDR3 DNA is TGTGCCAGCAGTGCCCTTGGCAGGGCCCACGAG. It encodes CASSALGRAHE. The entire CDR3 protein is CASSALGRAHEQYF.